This TCR beta chain is from a study of shared clonotypes between healthy human individuals. In regard to this clone: Its antigen is unidentified.

CDR1 is KGHSH, CDR2 LQKENI, per germline. Between the trimmed V and J ends, which lost 1 base and 0 bases, there was a span of 18 bases. This CDR3 has 18 residues. Several immunoSEQ plates received, in even portions, the genomic DNA of each subset. The protocol was immunoSEQ multiplex PCR, while the TCRdb copy is restricted to in-frame clones and leaves out a portion. The repertoire holds some 2,100,000 clones, with almost 96% as singletons. Findings of the study overall: Larger richness was generally estimated for naive than memory subsets. Naive CD4 clonotypes overlapped across a handful of donors at approximately 5%.

A CD45RA-negative memory subset and a CD45RA+ naive subset were separated from the CD4+ cells. The clonotype comes from a young man in good health. The source material was naive CD4+ T cells sorted from blood. The subset: CD45RA+ positively selected. The chain links TRBV18 to TRBJ1-2; D is possibly TRBD1 (5 bases). For the CDR3, the DNA is TGTGCCAGCTCACCACAATTCCTCGGACAAGCTTCTAACTATGGCTACACCTTC. It codes for CASSPQFLGQASNYGYTF.